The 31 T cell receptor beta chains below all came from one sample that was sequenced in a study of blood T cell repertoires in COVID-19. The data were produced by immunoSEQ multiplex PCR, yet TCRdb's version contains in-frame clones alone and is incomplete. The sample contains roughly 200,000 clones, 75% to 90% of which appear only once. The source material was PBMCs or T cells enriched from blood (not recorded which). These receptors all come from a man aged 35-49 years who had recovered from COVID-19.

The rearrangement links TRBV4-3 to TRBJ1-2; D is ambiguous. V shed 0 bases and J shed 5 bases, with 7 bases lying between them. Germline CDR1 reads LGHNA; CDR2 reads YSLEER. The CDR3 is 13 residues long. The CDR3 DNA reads TGCGCCAGCAGCCAAGAAAGAGGATATGGCTACACCTTC. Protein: CASSQERGYGYTF.

The CDR3 reads CASRNQLGAGYTF. CDR3 sequence (DNA): TGTGCCAGCAGGAACCAATTGGGGGCAGGCTACACCTTC. The chain employs TRBV12-3 or TRBV12-4 and TRBJ1-2; perhaps TRBD1 as D (6 bases). Trimming took off 6 bases at V and 8 bases at J, with 16 bases between the two ends. The CDR3 length is 13 residues.

The CDR3 loop reads CASSKELAGGGPGELFF. The CDR3 DNA sequence: TGTGCCAGCAGCAAAGAACTAGCGGGAGGTGGGCCCGGGGAGCTGTTTTTT. This chain links TRBV21-1 with TRBJ2-2; TRBD2, as called in the table, went unchecked against the DNA. TRBV21-1 is an annotated pseudogene. CDR3 size: 17 residues.

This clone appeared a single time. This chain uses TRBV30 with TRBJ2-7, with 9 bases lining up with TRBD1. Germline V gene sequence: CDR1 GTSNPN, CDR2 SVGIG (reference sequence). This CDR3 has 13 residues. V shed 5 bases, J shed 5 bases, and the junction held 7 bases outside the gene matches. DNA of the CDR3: TGTGCCTGGTGTCGGACAGGGGTGGACGAGCAGTACTTC. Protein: CAWCRTGVDEQYF.

The CDR3 nucleotides read TGTGCCAGCAGTTACCGAGCGGGAGGGACAGATACGCAGTATTTT. Residues: CASSYRAGGTDTQYF. The chain is built from TRBV6-5 and TRBJ2-3; 10 bases agree with TRBD2. The V gene's germline CDR1 is MNHEY and CDR2 SVGAGI. J lost 3 bases, V lost 2 bases, and 2 bases had no gene match. This CDR3 region has 15 residues.

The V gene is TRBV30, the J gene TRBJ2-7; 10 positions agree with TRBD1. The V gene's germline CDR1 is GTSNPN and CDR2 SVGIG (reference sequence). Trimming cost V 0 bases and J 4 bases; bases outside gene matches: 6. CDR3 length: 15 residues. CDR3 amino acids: CAWSVRDRGFYEQYF. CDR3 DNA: TGTGCCTGGAGTGTCCGGGACAGGGGCTTTTACGAGCAGTACTTC.

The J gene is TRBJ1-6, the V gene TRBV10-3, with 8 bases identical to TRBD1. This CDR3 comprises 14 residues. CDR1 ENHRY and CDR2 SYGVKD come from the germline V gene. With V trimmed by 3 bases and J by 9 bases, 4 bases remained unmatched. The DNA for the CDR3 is TGTGCCATCAGTGAAGGGACAGGAGGTTCACCCCTCCACTTT. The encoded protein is CAISEGTGGSPLHF.

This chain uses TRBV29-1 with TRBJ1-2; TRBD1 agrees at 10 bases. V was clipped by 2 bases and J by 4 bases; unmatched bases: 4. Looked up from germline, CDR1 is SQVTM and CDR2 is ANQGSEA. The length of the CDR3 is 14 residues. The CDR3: CSVEKGTGVYGYTF. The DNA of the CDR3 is TGCAGCGTTGAAAAGGGGACAGGGGTCTATGGCTACACCTTC.

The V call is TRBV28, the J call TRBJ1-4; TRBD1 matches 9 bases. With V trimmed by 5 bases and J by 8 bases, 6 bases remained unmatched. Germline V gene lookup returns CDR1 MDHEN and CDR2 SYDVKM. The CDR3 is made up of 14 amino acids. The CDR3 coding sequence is TGTGCCAGCAGTATCGGACAGGGGCGAGAAAAACTGTTTTTT. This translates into CASSIGQGREKLFF.

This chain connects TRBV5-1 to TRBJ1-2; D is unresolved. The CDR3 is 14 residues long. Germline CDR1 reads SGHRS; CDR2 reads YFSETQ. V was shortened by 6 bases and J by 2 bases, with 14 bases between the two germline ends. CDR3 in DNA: TGCGCCAGCAAGTCCCTGCCAGAAAACTATGGCTACACCTTC. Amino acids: CASKSLPENYGYTF.

CDR3 region: CASSLWGVNTEAFF. The CDR3, as DNA: TGTGCCAGCAGCCTTTGGGGGGTGAACACTGAAGCTTTCTTT. This chain connects TRBV5-6 to TRBJ1-1; tentatively, D is TRBD1 (5 bases). This CDR3 has 14 residues. CDR1 SGHDT and CDR2 YYEEEE come from the germline V gene. V was shortened by 4 bases and J by 0 bases, with 10 bases between the two germline ends. Combining the CDR3 with reference TRBV5-6 and TRBJ1-1 gives the whole variable domain DAGVTQSPTHLIKTRGQQVTLRCSPKSGHDTVSWYQQALGQGPQFIFQYYEEEERQRGNFPDRFSGHQFPNYSSELNVNALLLGDSALYLCASSLWGVNTEAFFGQGTRLTVV.

Written as DNA, the CDR3 is TGTGCCAGCAGTTTAAGGGCAGGGGGTGGCTACACCTTC. Amino acids: CASSLRAGGGYTF. The chain joins TRBV27 to TRBJ1-2; TRBD1 matches at 7 bases. Germline trimming cut 2 bases from V and 7 bases from J; bases unmatched to any gene: 4. CDR1 and CDR2 (germline): MNHEY, SMNVEV (reference sequence). CDR3 length equals 13 residues.

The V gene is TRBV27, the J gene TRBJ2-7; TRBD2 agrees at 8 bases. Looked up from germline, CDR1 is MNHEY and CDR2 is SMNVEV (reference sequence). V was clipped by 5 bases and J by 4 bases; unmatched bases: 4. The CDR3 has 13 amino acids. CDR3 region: CASSIGLAYEQYF. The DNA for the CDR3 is TGTGCCAGCAGTATAGGACTAGCTTACGAGCAGTACTTC.

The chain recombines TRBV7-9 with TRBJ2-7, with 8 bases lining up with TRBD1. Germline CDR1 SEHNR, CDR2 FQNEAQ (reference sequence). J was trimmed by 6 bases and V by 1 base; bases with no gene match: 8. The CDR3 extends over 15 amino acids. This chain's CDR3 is CASSLEGSRGLEQYF. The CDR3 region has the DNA TGTGCCAGCAGCTTAGAGGGGAGCAGGGGGCTCGAGCAGTACTTC.

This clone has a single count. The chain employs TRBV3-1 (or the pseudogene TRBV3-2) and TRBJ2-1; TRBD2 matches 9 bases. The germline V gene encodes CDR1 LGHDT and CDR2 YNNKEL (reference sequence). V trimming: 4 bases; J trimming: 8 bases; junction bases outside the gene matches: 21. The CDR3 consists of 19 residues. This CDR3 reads CASSPKTGLATGGADEQFF. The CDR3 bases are TGTGCCAGCAGCCCCAAGACGGGACTAGCTACGGGAGGGGCCGATGAGCAGTTCTTC.

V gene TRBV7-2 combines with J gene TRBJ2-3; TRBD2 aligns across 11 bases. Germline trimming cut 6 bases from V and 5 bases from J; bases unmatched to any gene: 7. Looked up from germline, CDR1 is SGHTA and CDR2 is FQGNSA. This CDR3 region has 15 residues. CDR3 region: CASRRASGRQDTQYF. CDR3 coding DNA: TGTGCCAGCAGGCGTGCTAGCGGGAGGCAAGATACGCAGTATTTT.

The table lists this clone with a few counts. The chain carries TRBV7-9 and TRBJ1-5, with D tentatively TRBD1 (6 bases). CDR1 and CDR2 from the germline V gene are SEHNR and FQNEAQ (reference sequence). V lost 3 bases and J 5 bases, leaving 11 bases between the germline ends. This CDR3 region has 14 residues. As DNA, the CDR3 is TGTGCCAGCAGCTTGGGGGCTTCTGATCAGCCCCAGCATTTT. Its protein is CASSLGASDQPQHF.

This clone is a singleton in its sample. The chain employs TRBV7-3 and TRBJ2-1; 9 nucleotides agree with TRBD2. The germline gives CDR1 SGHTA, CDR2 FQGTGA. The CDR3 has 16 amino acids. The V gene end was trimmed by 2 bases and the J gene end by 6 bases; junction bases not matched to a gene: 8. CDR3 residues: CASSLSSSGMGNEQFF. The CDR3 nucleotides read TGTGCCAGCAGCTTATCCTCTAGCGGGATGGGCAATGAGCAGTTCTTC.

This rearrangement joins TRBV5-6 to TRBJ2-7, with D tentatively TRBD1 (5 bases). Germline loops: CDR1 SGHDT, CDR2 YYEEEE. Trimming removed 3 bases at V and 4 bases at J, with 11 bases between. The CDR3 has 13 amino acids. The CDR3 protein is CASSSYTGYEQYF. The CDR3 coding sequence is TGTGCCAGCAGCTCATATACAGGTTACGAGCAGTACTTC.

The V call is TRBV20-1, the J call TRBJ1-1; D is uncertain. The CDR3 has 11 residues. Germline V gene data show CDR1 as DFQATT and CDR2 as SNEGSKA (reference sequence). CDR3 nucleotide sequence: TGCAGAGCGGTCTGGGGCACTGAAGCTTTCTTT. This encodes CRAVWGTEAFF.

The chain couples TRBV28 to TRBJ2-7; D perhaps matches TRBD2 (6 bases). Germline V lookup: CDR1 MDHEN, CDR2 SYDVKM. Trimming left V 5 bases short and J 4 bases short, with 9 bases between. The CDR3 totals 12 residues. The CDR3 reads CASSRGFYEQYF. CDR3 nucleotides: TGTGCCAGCAGTCGGGGGTTTTACGAGCAGTACTTC.

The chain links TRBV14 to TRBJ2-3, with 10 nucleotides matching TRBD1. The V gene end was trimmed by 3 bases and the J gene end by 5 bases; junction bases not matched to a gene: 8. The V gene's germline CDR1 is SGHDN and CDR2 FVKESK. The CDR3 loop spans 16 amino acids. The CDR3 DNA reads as TGTGCCAGCAGCCAGGTGGGGACAGGGGATCGAGATACGCAGTATTTT. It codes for CASSQVGTGDRDTQYF. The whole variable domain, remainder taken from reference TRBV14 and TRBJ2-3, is EAGVTQFPSHSVIEKGQTVTLRCDPISGHDNLYWYRRVMGKEIKFLLHFVKESKQDESGMPNNRFLAERTGGTYSTLKVQPAELEDSGVYFCASSQVGTGDRDTQYFGPGTRLTVL.

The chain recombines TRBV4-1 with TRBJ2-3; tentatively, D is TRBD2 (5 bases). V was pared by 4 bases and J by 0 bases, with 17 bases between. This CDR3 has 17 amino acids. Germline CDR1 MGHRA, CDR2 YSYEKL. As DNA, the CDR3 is TGCGCCAGCAGCCTTTCCGCCTACGGGGATAGCACAGATACGCAGTATTTT. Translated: CASSLSAYGDSTDTQYF.

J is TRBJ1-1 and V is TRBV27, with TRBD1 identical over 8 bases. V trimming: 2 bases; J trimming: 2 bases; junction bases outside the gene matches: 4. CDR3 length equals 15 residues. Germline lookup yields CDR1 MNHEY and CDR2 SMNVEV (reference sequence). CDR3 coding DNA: TGTGCCAGCAGTTTAGCCAGGGGGCTAAACACTGAAGCTTTCTTT. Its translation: CASSLARGLNTEAFF.

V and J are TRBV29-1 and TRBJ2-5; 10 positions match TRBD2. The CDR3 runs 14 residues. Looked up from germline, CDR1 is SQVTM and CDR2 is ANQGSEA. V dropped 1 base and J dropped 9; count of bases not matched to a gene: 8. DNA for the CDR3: TGCAGCGTTGAAGTGATACTAGCGGGATTATCCCAGTACTTC. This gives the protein CSVEVILAGLSQYF. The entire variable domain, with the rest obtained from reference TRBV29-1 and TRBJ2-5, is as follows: SAVISQKPSRDICQRGTSLTIQCQVDSQVTMMFWYRQQPGQSLTLIATANQGSEATYESGFVIDKFPISRPNLTFSTLTVSNMSPEDSSIYLCSVEVILAGLSQYFGPGTRLLVL.

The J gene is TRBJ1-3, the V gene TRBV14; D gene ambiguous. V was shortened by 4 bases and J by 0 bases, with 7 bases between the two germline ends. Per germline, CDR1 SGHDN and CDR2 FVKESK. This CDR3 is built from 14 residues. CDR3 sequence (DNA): TGTGCCAGCAGCCGCGTCCGCTCTGGAAACACCATATATTTT. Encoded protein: CASSRVRSGNTIYF.

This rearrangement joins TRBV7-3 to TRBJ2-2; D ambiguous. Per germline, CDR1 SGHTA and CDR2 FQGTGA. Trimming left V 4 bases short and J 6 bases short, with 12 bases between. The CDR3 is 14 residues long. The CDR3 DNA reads TGTGCCAGCAGCTCCCGAAGAGGTGCCGGGGAGCTGTTTTTT. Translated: CASSSRRGAGELFF.

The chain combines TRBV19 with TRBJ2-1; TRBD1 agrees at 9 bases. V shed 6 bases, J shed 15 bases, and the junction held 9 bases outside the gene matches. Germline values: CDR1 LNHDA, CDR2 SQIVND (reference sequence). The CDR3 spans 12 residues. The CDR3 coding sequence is TGTGCCAGTAGATCCGGGACAGGGACTCGGTTCTTC. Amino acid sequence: CASRSGTGTRFF. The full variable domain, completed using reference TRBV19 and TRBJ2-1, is DGGITQSPKYLFRKEGQNVTLSCEQNLNHDAMYWYRQDPGQGLRLIYYSQIVNDFQKGDIAEGYSVSREKKESFPLTVTSAQKNPTAFYLCASRSGTGTRFFGPGTRLTVL.

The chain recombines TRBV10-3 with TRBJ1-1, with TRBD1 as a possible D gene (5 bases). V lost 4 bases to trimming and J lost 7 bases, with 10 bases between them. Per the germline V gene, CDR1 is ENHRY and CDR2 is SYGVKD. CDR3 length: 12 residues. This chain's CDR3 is CAISAQDIEAFF. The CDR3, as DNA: TGTGCCATCAGTGCTCAGGACATTGAAGCTTTCTTT.

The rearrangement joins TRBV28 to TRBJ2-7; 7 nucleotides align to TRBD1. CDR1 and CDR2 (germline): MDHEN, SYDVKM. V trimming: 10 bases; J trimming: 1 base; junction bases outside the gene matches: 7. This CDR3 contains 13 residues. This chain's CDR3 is CAIGTAMSYEQYF. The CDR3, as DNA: TGTGCCATCGGGACAGCGATGTCCTACGAGCAGTACTTC. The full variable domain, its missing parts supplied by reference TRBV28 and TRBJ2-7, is DVKVTQSSRYLVKRTGEKVFLECVQDMDHENMFWYRQDPGLGLRLIYFSYDVKMKEKGDIPEGYSVSREKKERFSLILESASTNQTSMYLCAIGTAMSYEQYFGPGTRLTVT.

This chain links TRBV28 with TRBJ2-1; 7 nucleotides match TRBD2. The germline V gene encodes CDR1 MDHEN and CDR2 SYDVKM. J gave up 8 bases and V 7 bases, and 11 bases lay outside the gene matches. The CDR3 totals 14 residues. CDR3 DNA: TGTGCCAGCAACGGGGGGAACAGTAGGCATGAGCAGTTCTTC. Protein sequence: CASNGGNSRHEQFF.